This T cell receptor (beta chain) came from a study of T cells after yellow fever vaccination. For the study at large: Preparation used SMART-Seq v4 Ultra Low Input for the low-cell-number fractions. Study-wide results and caveats: Contamination by abundant bulk-population clonotypes could be present in FACS-sorted repertoires. Post-booster samples contained most primary-vaccination clones (approximately 95% CD4, around 88% CD8).

In making TCR cDNA, 5'RACE template switching added a universal primer site and UMIs to it. TCRdb analysed the 5' RACE reads with MiXCR anew, one entry per CDR3 protein. The table records approximately 69,000 distinct CDR3 sequences, approximately 6.2% of them present only once. CDR1 and CDR2 from the germline V gene are SQVTM and ANQGSEA. This CDR3 spans 15 amino acids. As concerns this clonotype: Its antigen is undetermined. The junction departs from the called germline gene at one end, perhaps through a read error.

The chain uses TRBV29-1 and TRBJ2-5; 10 bases line up with TRBD1. The sequencing here drew on CD4+ T cells sorted from PBMCs, taken roughly 14 days after the first yellow fever vaccination. This clonotype was sampled from a man in his late teens or twenties who received the YFV17D yellow fever vaccine. CDR3 in DNA: TGCAGCGTTGAAGGGACAGGGGGGTACCATGAGACCCAGTACTTC. As protein: CSVEGTGGYHETQYF.